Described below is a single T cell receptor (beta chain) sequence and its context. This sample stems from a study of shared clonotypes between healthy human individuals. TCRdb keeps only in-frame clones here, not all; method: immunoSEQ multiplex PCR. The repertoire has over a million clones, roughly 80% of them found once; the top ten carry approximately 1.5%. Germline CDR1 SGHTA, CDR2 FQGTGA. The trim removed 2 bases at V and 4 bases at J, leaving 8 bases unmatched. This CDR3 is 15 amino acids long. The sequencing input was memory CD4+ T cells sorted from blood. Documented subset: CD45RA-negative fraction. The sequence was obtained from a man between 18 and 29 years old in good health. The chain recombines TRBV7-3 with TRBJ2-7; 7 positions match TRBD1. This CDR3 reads CASSLGGQGVYEQYF. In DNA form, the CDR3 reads TGTGCCAGCAGCTTAGGTGGGCAGGGGGTATACGAGCAGTACTTC.